This TCR beta chain was identified during a study of cytomegalovirus exposure and HLA in healthy donors. Study conclusions and caveats: In terms of immune exposure information, only CMV serostatus was available. Reports described diagnosis of cytomegalovirus status by the classifier as highly specific and sensitive. On later analysis, the bulk of CMV-associated TCR beta chains appeared to be HLA-restricted. Reportedly, HLA-A and HLA-B alleles of most subjects were accurately predicted from TCR beta.

Primers included in the PCR were 60 Vbeta and 13 Jbeta primers. The protocol was immunoSEQ multiplex PCR, while the TCRdb copy is restricted to in-frame clones and leaves out a portion. Of more than 65,000 clones detected, roughly 70% appear once; the ten largest clones hold 3% to 3.5%. About this clone: Its antigen remains unidentified.

The CDR3 is 18 amino acids. V lost 2 bases, J lost 3 bases, and 16 bases stayed unmatched. Germline V CDR1 and CDR2: SGDLS, YYNGEE. This TCR derives from a man between 35 and 55 years old in good health and CMV-seronegative. The sample consisted of PBMCs. This rearrangement joins TRBV9 to TRBJ2-7; 8 nucleotides match TRBD1. CDR3 in DNA: TGTGCCAGCAGCGTCGGACAGGGCTCCAGGGGGATAGTCTACGAGCAGTACTTC. It specifies CASSVGQGSRGIVYEQYF.